This T cell receptor beta chain derives from a study of beta chain features in type 1 diabetes. The V gene lost 0 bases and the J gene lost 2 bases, with 10 bases spanning the gap. Germline V CDR1 and CDR2: GTSNPN, SVGIG (reference sequence). This CDR3 spans 14 amino acids. The investigators reverse transcribed all of the isolated RNA, so they sequenced expressed TCRB transcripts. Using immunoSEQ multiplex PCR, the repertoire was profiled, and TCRdb retains in-frame clones only, with some absent. This sample has 350,000 to 400,000 clones, with about 15% found just once. Findings and caveats of the study: Cells expressing TCR highly could be over-represented by cDNA sequencing. At VDJ recombination sites, type 1 diabetes patients had fewer insertions and more deleted nucleotides.

This clone was seen more than once but under ten times. The antigen remains undetermined. The sequenced material came from naive CD4+ T cells from blood. V and J are TRBV30 and TRBJ1-1, with TRBD1 as a possible D gene (6 bases). The sequence was obtained from a woman under 30 in good health. CDR3 coding DNA: TGTGCCTGGAGTGTCGGACAGTTTAACACTGAAGCTTTCTTT. Amino acids: CAWSVGQFNTEAFF. Complete variable domain (other parts from reference TRBV30 and TRBJ1-1): SQTIHQWPATLVQPVGSPLSLECTVEGTSNPNLYWYRQAAGRGLQLLFYSVGIGQISSEVPQNLSASRPQDRQFILSSKKLLLSDSGFYLCAWSVGQFNTEAFFGQGTRLTVV.